In its sample, the clone carrying this T cell receptor (beta chain) was seen many times. Its antigen is unknown. This sample was included in a study of CD8+CD57+ T cells in acquired aplastic anemia. Broader study findings: In common between the patients and the controls were approximately 28 CD8+ CDR3 sequences. Significant differences in CD8+ Simpson's diversity were not observed between patients and controls.

The template for TCR beta VDJ and CDR3 sequence profiling was genomic DNA. TCRdb recomputed calls from the reads with MiXCR, one row per CDR3 protein. The repertoire holds fewer than 80,000 distinct CDR3 sequences, roughly three quarters seen once, with around 80% in the top ten. All patients picked for sequencing had shown, by flow cytometry, an expansion of CD8+CD57+ cells. Patients, without exception, had severe acquired aplastic anemia. V dropped 4 bases and J dropped 1 base, with 12 bases sitting between them. Germline loops: CDR1 MNHNS, CDR2 SASEGT. The CDR3 sequence is 15 residues long. The rearrangement joins TRBV6-1 to TRBJ2-3; D perhaps matches TRBD1 (6 bases). The clonotype was recovered from a human donor with aplastic anemia. Sequencing was done on a sample of sorted CD4+, CD8+, or CD8+CD57+ T cells (not recorded which) from PBMCs. For the CDR3, the DNA is TGTGCCAGCAGTGGAGCGTCAGGGGGCACAGATACGCAGTATTTT. It encodes CASSGASGGTDTQYF.